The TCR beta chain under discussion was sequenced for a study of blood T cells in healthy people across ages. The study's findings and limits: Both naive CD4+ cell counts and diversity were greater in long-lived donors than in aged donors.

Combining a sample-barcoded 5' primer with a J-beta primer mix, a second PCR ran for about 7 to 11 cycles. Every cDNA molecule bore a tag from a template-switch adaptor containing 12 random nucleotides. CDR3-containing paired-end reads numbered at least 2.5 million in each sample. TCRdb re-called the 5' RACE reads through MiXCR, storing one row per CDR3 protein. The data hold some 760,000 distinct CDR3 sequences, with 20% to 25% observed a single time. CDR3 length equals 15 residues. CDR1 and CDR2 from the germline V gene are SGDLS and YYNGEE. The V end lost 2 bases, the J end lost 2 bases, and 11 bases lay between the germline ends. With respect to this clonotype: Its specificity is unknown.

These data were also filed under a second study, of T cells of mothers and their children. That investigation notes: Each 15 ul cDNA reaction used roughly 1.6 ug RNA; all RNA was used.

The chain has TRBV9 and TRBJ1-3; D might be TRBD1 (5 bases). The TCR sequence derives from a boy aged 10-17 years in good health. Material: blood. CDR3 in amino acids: CASSVDGGAGNTIYF. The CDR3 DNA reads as TGTGCCAGCAGCGTTGACGGGGGAGCTGGAAACACCATATATTTT.